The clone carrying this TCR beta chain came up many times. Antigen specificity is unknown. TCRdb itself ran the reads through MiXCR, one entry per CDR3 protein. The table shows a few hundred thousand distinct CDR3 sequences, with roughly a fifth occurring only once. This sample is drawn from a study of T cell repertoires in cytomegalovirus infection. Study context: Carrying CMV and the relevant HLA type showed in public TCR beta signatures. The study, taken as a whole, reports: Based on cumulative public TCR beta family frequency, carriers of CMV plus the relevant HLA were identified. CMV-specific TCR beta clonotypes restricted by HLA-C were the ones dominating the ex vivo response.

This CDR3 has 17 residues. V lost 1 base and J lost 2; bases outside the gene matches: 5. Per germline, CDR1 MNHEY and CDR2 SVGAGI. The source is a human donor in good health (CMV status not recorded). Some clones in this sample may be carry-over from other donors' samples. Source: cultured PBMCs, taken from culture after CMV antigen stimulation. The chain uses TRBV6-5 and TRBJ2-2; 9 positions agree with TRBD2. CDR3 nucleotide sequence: TGTGCCAGCAGTTACTTTAGCGGGAGCACCAACACCGGGGAGCTGTTTTTT. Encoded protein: CASSYFSGSTNTGELFF.